This T cell receptor (beta chain) was retrieved from a study of T cell responses to AZD1222 COVID-19 vaccine. Assay: immunoSEQ multiplex PCR; the TCRdb copy retains only in-frame clones and omits some. Of around 110,000 clones detected, roughly 88% appear once; the ten largest clones hold approximately 4%. V was clipped by 7 bases and J by 6 bases, with 16 bases between them. Germline-derived CDR1 and CDR2 are SNHLY and FYNNEI. There are 14 residues in the CDR3. This clonotype originated in an adult in good health. The sequenced sample was peripheral blood, obtained on day 0 of MenACWY control vaccination. The chain employs TRBV2 and TRBJ1-5; D perhaps matches TRBD1 (5 bases). CDR3 region: CASTLGTRTQPQHF. As DNA, the CDR3 is TGTGCCAGCACTCTAGGGACCAGAACTCAGCCCCAGCATTTT.